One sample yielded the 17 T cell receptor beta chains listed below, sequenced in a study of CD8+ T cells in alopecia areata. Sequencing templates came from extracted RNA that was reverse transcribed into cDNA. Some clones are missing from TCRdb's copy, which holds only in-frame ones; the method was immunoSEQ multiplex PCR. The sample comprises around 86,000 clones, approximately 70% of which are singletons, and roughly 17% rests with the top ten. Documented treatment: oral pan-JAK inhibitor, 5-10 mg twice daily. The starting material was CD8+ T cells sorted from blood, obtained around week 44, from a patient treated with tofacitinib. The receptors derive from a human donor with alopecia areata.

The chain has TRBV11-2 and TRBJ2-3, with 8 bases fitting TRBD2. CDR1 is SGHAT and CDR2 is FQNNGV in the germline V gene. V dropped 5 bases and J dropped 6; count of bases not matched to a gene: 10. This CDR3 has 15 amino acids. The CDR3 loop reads CASSPSGGARDTQYF. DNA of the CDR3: TGTGCCAGCAGCCCTTCCGGGGGGGCCCGCGATACGCAGTATTTT.

As DNA, the CDR3 is TGTGCCAGCAGTTACTCGTTCGGACAGGCAACCTACGAGCAGTACTTC. Protein product: CASSYSFGQATYEQYF. The gene calls are TRBV6-5 and TRBJ2-7; 7 bases match TRBD1. From germline, CDR1 is MNHEY and CDR2 SVGAGI. CDR3 length: 16 residues. V lost 0 bases, J lost 2 bases, and 7 bases stayed unmatched.

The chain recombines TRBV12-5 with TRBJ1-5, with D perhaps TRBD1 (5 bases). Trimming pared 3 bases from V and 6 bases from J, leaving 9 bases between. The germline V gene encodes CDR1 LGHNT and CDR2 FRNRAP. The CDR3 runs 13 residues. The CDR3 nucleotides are TGTGCTAGTGGTTTCAGCGGGGGTCAGCCCCAGCATTTT. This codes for CASGFSGGQPQHF.

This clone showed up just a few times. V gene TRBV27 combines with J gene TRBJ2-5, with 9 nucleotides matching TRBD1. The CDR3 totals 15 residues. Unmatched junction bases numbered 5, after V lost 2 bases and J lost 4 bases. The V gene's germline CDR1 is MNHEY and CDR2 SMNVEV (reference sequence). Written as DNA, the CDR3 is TGTGCCAGCAGTTTAACAGGGGGCGATGGAGAGACCCAGTACTTC. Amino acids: CASSLTGGDGETQYF.

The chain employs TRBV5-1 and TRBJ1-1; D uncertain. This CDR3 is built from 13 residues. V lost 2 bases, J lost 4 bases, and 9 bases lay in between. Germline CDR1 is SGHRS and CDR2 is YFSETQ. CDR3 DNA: TGCGCCAGCAGCTTTAGGGTTAGCACTGAAGCTTTCTTT. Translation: CASSFRVSTEAFF. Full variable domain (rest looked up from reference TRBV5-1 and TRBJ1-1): KAGVTQTPRYLIKTRGQQVTLSCSPISGHRSVSWYQQTPGQGLQFLFEYFSETQRNKGNFPGRFSGRQFSNSRSEMNVSTLELGDSALYLCASSFRVSTEAFFGQGTRLTVV.

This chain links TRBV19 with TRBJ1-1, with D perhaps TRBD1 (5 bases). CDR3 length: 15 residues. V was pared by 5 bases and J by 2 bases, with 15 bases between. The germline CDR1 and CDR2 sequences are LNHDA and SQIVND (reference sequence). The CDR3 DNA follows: TGTGCCAGTAGTCTTCACAGGTCCCGTAACACTGAAGCTTTCTTT. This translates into CASSLHRSRNTEAFF.

The CDR3 DNA is TGCAGTGTGCTCACCTGGGACAGGGCGAATGAAAAACTGTTTTTT. It is translated as CSVLTWDRANEKLFF. This chain uses TRBV29-1 with TRBJ1-4, with 9 bases identical to TRBD1. The length of the CDR3 is 15 residues. CDR1 is SQVTM and CDR2 is ANQGSEA in the germline V gene. The variable domain in full, with the rest retrieved from reference TRBV29-1 and TRBJ1-4, is SAVISQKPSRDICQRGTSLTIQCQVDSQVTMMFWYRQQPGQSLTLIATANQGSEATYESGFVIDKFPISRPNLTFSTLTVSNMSPEDSSIYLCSVLTWDRANEKLFFGSGTQLSVL.

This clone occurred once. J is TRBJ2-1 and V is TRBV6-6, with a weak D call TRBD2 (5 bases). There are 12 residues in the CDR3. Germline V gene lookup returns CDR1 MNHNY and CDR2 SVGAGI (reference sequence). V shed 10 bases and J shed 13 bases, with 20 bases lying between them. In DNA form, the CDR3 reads TGTGCCATCCGGACCGGGGATTTTATCCAGTTCTTC. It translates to CAIRTGDFIQFF.

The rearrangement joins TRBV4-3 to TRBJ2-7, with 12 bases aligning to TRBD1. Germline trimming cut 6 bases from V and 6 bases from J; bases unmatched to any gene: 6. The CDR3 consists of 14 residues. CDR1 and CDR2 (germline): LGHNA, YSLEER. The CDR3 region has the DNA TGCGCCAGCAGTCCCGGGACAGGGGGCTCCGAGCAGTACTTC. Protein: CASSPGTGGSEQYF.

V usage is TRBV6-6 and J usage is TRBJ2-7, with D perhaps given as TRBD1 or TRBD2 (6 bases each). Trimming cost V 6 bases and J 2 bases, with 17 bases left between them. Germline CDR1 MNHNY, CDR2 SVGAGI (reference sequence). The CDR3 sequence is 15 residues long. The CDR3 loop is CASSLEPRGPYEQYF. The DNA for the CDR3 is TGTGCCAGCAGCCTCGAGCCTCGGGGGCCCTACGAGCAGTACTTC.

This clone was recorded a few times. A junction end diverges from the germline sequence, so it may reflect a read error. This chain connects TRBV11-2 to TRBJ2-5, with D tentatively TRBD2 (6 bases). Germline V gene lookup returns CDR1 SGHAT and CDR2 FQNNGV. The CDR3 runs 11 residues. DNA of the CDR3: TGTGCCAGCAGCTCTACGGGACTTCTGCACTTC. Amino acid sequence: CASSSTGLLHF.

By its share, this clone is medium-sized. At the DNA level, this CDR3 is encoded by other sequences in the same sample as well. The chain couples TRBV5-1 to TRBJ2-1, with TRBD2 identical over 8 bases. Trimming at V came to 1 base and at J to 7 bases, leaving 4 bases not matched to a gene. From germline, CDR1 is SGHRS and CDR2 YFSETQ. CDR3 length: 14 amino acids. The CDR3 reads CASSLRGGPNEQFF. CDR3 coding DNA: TGCGCCAGCAGCTTGCGGGGGGGTCCGAATGAGCAGTTCTTC.

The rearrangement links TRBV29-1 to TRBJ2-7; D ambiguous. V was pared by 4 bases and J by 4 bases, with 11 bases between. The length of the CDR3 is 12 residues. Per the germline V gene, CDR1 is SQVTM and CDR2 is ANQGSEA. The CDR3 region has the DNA TGCAGCGTTGTCGCTGGTCTTTACGAGCAGTACTTC. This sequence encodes CSVVAGLYEQYF.

The CDR3 protein is CSVARGGPYNEQFF. For the CDR3, the DNA is TGCAGCGTTGCTCGCGGGGGACCCTACAATGAGCAGTTCTTC. V and J are TRBV29-1 and TRBJ2-1, with 7 bases that match TRBD2. With 4 bases clipped from V and 2 bases from J, the junction kept 5 bases outside the gene matches. CDR1 and CDR2 (germline): SQVTM, ANQGSEA. The CDR3 totals 14 residues.

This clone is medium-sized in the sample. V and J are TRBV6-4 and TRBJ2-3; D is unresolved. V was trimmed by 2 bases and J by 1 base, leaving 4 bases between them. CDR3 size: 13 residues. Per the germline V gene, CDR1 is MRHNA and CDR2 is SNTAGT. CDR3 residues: CASSDRGTDTQYF. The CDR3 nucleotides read TGTGCCAGCAGTGACAGGGGCACAGATACGCAGTATTTT.

This CDR3 is CASSEEEETQYF. The DNA of the CDR3 is TGTGCCAGCAGTGAAGAGGAAGAGACCCAGTACTTC. J is TRBJ2-5 and V is TRBV2; no clear D. V lost 1 base and J lost 3, with 3 bases in between. CDR1 SNHLY and CDR2 FYNNEI come from the germline V gene. The CDR3 contains 12 residues.

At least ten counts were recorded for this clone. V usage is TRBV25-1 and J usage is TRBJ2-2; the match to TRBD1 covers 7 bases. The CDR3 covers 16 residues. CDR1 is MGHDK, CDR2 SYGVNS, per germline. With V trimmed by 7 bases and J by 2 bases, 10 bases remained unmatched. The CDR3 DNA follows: TGTGCCAGCACCAACTCGGGACAGTTAAACACCGGGGAGCTGTTTTTT. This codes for CASTNSGQLNTGELFF. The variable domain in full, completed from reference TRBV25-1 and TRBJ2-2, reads EADIYQTPRYLVIGTGKKITLECSQTMGHDKMYWYQQDPGMELHLIHYSYGVNSTEKGDLSSESTVSRIRTEHFPLTLESARPSHTSQYLCASTNSGQLNTGELFFGEGSRLTVL.